The 3 T cell receptor beta chains given below trace back to one sample, sequenced in a study of Ad26.COV2.S vaccination and SARS-CoV-2 variants. Stated treatment: around 19 received Ad26.COV2.S at low or high dose, single or two shots; roughly five received placebo; per-sample allocation not given. Specimens were obtained on day 63 following the first vaccine or placebo injection. Some clones are missing from TCRdb's copy, which holds only in-frame ones; the method was immunoSEQ multiplex PCR. The sample contains roughly 500,000 clones, roughly 87% of which appear only once. Sequencing was performed on peripheral blood, taken in a trial of Ad26.COV2.S vaccine versus placebo. The receptors here all came from a person aged 18-65 years who received the Ad26.COV2.S COVID-19 vaccine or a placebo.

The chain uses TRBV30 and TRBJ2-5, with TRBD2 matching over 9 bases. The ends lost 5 bases at V and 5 bases at J; junction bases unmatched: 6. The length of the CDR3 is 13 residues. CDR1 and CDR2 from the germline V gene are GTSNPN and SVGIG (reference sequence). The CDR3 sequence is CAWGRREGETQYF. The CDR3 nucleotides are TGTGCCTGGGGGAGGCGGGAGGGGGAGACCCAGTACTTC.

The chain carries TRBV6-6 and TRBJ1-1; D unresolved. The V gene lost 2 bases and the J gene lost 2 bases, with 15 bases spanning the gap. CDR1 is MNHNY and CDR2 is SVGAGI in the germline V gene (reference sequence). The CDR3 is 16 residues long. In nucleotides, the CDR3 is TGTGCCAGCAGTTACGGCCTCACTCGGGTAAACACTGAAGCTTTCTTT. It is translated as CASSYGLTRVNTEAFF.

V gene TRBV28 combines with J gene TRBJ1-3, with D perhaps matching TRBD1 (6 bases). V lost 6 bases, J lost 0 bases, and 12 bases lay in between. CDR3 length equals 15 residues. Germline V lookup: CDR1 MDHEN, CDR2 SYDVKM. The chain's CDR3 is CASSPQGSSGNTIYF. CDR3 coding DNA: TGTGCCAGCAGCCCACAGGGCTCCTCTGGAAACACCATATATTTT.